This T cell receptor (beta chain) was documented in a study of blood T cell repertoires in COVID-19. Overall study context: Collection of acute and convalescent COVID-19 samples took place in the United States, Italy and Spain. T cells, B-cell-depleted T cells, or PBMCs provided the cDNA or gDNA that served as material.

Turning to this clone: The identical CDR3 is also encoded by other nucleotide sequences in the sample.

Germline loops: CDR1 MDHEN, CDR2 SYDVKM. V was shortened by 6 bases and J by 8 bases, with 13 bases between the two germline ends. The CDR3 covers 13 residues. Original handling: Estimates of nucleated cell counts were drawn from the amplification of reference gene primers. The repertoire was sequenced with immunoSEQ multiplex PCR; TCRdb's copy has only in-frame clones and lacks some. For V, J and clone size, that table is used; D and trimming come from the DNA. The top ten hold around 3.9% of the sample, which has some 110,000 clones, roughly 87% seen once. The sequence was collected from a man in his forties or fifties with acute or convalescent COVID-19. V is TRBV28 and J is TRBJ1-4; the D gene is possibly TRBD1 (6 bases). Sequencing was performed on peripheral blood. The CDR3 loop reads CASRLQGGEKLFF. The CDR3, as DNA: TGTGCCAGCAGACTACAGGGTGGCGAAAAACTGTTTTTT.